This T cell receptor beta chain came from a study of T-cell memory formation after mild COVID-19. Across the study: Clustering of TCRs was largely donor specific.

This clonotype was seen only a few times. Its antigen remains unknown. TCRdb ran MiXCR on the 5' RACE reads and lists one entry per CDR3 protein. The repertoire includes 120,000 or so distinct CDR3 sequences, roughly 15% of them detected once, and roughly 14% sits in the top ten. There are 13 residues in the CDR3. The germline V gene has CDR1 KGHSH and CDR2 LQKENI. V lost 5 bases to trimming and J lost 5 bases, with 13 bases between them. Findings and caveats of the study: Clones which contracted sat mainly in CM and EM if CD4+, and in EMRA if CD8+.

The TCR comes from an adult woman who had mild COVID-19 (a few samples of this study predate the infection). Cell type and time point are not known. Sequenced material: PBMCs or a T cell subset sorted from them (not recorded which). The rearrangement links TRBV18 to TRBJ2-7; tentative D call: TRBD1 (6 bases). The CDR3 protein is CASSYARGNEQYF. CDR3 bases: TGTGCCAGCTCATACGCTAGGGGGAACGAGCAGTACTTC.